This paragraph covers one T cell receptor beta chain sequence. Gene names denote mouse genes. Read coverage stops 4 residues before the CDR3 terminus; the germline J gene supplies the remainder. The sample comes from a study of CD8+ T cells in alopecia areata. Sequencing relied on a cDNA template that was reverse transcribed from extracted RNA. The protocol was immunoSEQ multiplex PCR, while the TCRdb copy is restricted to in-frame clones and leaves out a portion. The sample contains some 110,000 clones, none occurring once; around 20% lies in the top ten. This CDR3 spans 13 amino acids. Germline lookup yields CDR1 SGHDT and CDR2 FRDEAV.

The chain recombines TRBV14 with TRBJ2-5; tentatively, D is TRBD1 (5 bases). Material: lesional skin. The TCR originated in a C3H/HeJ mouse with alopecia areata. Strain haplotype at MHC: H2-k. CDR3 DNA (partial): TGTGCCAGCAGCCTCGGACAAGGAGAC. Its protein product is CASSLGQGD. The CDR3 in full is CASSLGQGDTQYF.